The rows below give T cell receptor beta chains drawn from one sample of a study of cytomegalovirus exposure and HLA in healthy donors. Using immunoSEQ multiplex PCR, the repertoire was profiled, and TCRdb retains in-frame clones only, with some absent. The sample yields roughly 280,000 clones, approximately 70% seen once. Sequencing was carried out using PBMCs. The receptors shown here come from a female donor in good health and CMV-seronegative. CDR3s include the opening cysteine and the closing phenylalanine or tryptophan. Fields, in order: D gene, V gene, J gene, clone size, CDR3 protein, CDR3 DNA. D genes are given only for firm matches. Size values are once, few and many counts, or a class for expanded clones, and some rows have none.

D gene: TRBD2
V gene: TRBV18
J gene: TRBJ2-7
clone size: NA
CDR3 protein: CASSQNSLAGVPYEQYF
CDR3 DNA: TGTGCCAGCTCGCAGAACTCTCTAGCGGGAGTCCCCTACGAGCAGTACTTC

D gene: TRBD2
V gene: TRBV4-1
J gene: TRBJ2-7
clone size: once
CDR3 protein: CASSQATSVAYEQYF
CDR3 DNA: TGCGCCAGCAGCCAAGCGACTAGCGTGGCCTACGAGCAGTACTTC

D gene: TRBD1
V gene: TRBV29-1
J gene: TRBJ1-1
clone size: once
CDR3 protein: CSVRDRRNTEAFF
CDR3 DNA: TGCAGCGTCAGGGACAGGCGCAACACTGAAGCTTTCTTT

D gene: NA
V gene: TRBV27
J gene: TRBJ2-4
clone size: NA
CDR3 protein: CASRAPRRDIQYF
CDR3 DNA: TGTGCCAGCAGAGCCCCTCGTCGGGACATTCAGTACTTC

D gene: TRBD1
V gene: TRBV10-2
J gene: TRBJ2-7
clone size: few
CDR3 protein: CASRGQASPYEQYF
CDR3 DNA: TGCGCCAGCAGGGGACAGGCGAGTCCCTACGAGCAGTACTTC

D gene: TRBD2
V gene: TRBV6-5
J gene: TRBJ2-1
clone size: NA
CDR3 protein: CASSSPASGYNEQFF
CDR3 DNA: TGTGCCAGCAGTTCCCCGGCTAGCGGCTACAATGAGCAGTTCTTC

D gene: NA
V gene: TRBV2
J gene: TRBJ2-5
clone size: NA
CDR3 protein: CASSEGGAREETQYF
CDR3 DNA: TGTGCCAGCAGTGAGGGGGGGGCGCGAGAAGAGACCCAGTACTTC

D gene: TRBD2
V gene: TRBV11-2
J gene: TRBJ2-1
clone size: NA
CDR3 protein: CASSLVAGHNEQFF
CDR3 DNA: TGTGCCAGCAGCTTGGTAGCGGGGCACAATGAGCAGTTCTTC

D gene: NA
V gene: TRBV7-9
J gene: TRBJ2-7
clone size: NA
CDR3 protein: CASTPGSASEQYF
CDR3 DNA: TGTGCCAGCACCCCGGGGTCGGCGTCCGAGCAGTACTTC

D gene: TRBD2
V gene: TRBV7-9
J gene: TRBJ2-3
clone size: NA
CDR3 protein: CSSSLWGLAGISTDTQYF
CDR3 DNA: TGTTCCAGCAGCTTATGGGGACTAGCGGGGATAAGCACAGATACGCAGTATTTT

D gene: TRBD2
V gene: TRBV5-1
J gene: TRBJ2-1
clone size: few
CDR3 protein: CASSLAPGTTGNEQFF
CDR3 DNA: TGCGCCAGCAGCTTGGCGCCCGGGACTACGGGAAATGAGCAGTTCTTC

D gene: NA
V gene: TRBV19
J gene: TRBJ2-7
clone size: NA
CDR3 protein: CASSSAVSSYEQYF
CDR3 DNA: TGTGCCAGTAGTTCGGCGGTAAGCTCCTACGAGCAGTACTTC

D gene: TRBD1
V gene: TRBV9
J gene: TRBJ1-1
clone size: NA
CDR3 protein: CASSVVGTGNTEAFF
CDR3 DNA: TGTGCCAGCAGCGTAGTGGGGACAGGGAACACTGAAGCTTTCTTT

D gene: TRBD1
V gene: TRBV7-9
J gene: TRBJ2-2
clone size: NA
CDR3 protein: CASRSHWGQGLTGELFF
CDR3 DNA: TGTGCCAGCAGATCACATTGGGGACAGGGTCTCACCGGGGAGCTGTTTTTT

D gene: NA
V gene: TRBV29-1
J gene: TRBJ2-5
clone size: NA
CDR3 protein: CDQGGSGEETQYF
CDR3 DNA: TGCGACCAGGGAGGCAGCGGAGAAGAGACCCAGTACTTC

D gene: TRBD1
V gene: TRBV7-9
J gene: TRBJ2-7
clone size: NA
CDR3 protein: CASSLGPDRVSTYEQYF
CDR3 DNA: TGTGCCAGCAGCTTAGGTCCCGACAGGGTTTCGACCTACGAGCAGTACTTC